A selection of T cell receptor beta chains follows, all from one sample in a study of shared clonotypes between healthy human individuals. TCRdb's table, derived via immunoSEQ multiplex PCR, lists solely in-frame clones and lacks some. The sample has some 2,000,000 clones, about 94% seen once. Sample: naive CD4+ T cells sorted from blood. The receptors derive from a man aged 18 to 35 in good health. CDR3s include the opening cysteine and the closing phenylalanine or tryptophan. A D gene is named only where the DNA matches it firmly. Size is omitted from some rows. Given values are once, few, many or a class for expanded clones.

v_call	d_call	j_call	clone_size	cdr3_aa	cdr3_nt
TRBV5-1	TRBD1	TRBJ2-5	NA	CASSPGTGQETQYF	TGCGCCAGCAGCCCCGGGACAGGCCAAGAGACCCAGTACTTC
TRBV6-6	TRBD2	TRBJ2-1	NA	CASRILAGGPHEQFF	TGTGCCAGCAGAATCCTAGCGGGGGGGCCACATGAGCAGTTCTTC
TRBV7-9	NA	TRBJ1-4	NA	CASSPNRSGEKLFF	TGTGCCAGCAGCCCCAACAGGTCTGGCGAAAAACTGTTTTTT
TRBV25-1	NA	TRBJ1-1	few	CASSGRERNTEAFF	TGTGCCAGCAGCGGACGGGAGAGGAACACTGAAGCTTTCTTT
TRBV25-1	NA	TRBJ1-6	NA	CASSGGAGNSPLHF	TGTGCCAGCAGTGGGGGCGCGGGGAATTCACCCCTCCACTTT
TRBV6-1	NA	TRBJ1-4	NA	CASSEYEKLFF	TGTGCCAGCAGTGAATATGAAAAACTGTTTTTT
TRBV7-2	NA	TRBJ2-3	once	CASSTNGESQTDTQYF	TGTGCCAGCAGCACAAACGGGGAAAGTCAGACAGATACGCAGTATTTT
TRBV15	TRBD2	TRBJ2-3	NA	CATSRALAGRPSNTQYF	TGTGCCACCAGCAGAGCATTAGCGGGGAGGCCCTCAAATACGCAGTATTTT
TRBV28	NA	TRBJ2-7	NA	CASSLRPSSYEQYF	TGTGCCAGCAGTTTGCGTCCCAGCTCCTACGAGCAGTACTTC
TRBV4-3	NA	TRBJ2-3	NA	CASSSTTGSTDTQYF	TGCGCCAGCAGCTCCACGACAGGCAGCACAGATACGCAGTATTTT
TRBV30	TRBD2	TRBJ2-3	NA	CAWSPTRTSGRLDTQYF	TGTGCCTGGAGTCCAACCCGGACTAGCGGGAGACTAGATACGCAGTATTTT
TRBV28	NA	TRBJ1-2	NA	CASSLSAGSYGYTF	TGTGCCAGCAGTTTATCGGCAGGGTCCTATGGCTACACCTTC
TRBV30	NA	TRBJ1-2	NA	CAWSQNIRQSYGYTF	TGTGCCTGGAGTCAAAACATAAGACAGTCATATGGCTACACCTTC
TRBV6-6	NA	TRBJ1-5	NA	CASSYSMGGGQPQHF	TGTGCCAGCAGTTACTCGATGGGGGGTGGTCAGCCCCAGCATTTT
TRBV19	NA	TRBJ2-7	NA	CASSRYSISYEQYF	TGTGCCAGTAGTAGATACAGCATCTCCTACGAGCAGTACTTC
TRBV19	NA	TRBJ1-5	NA	CASGGGRNQPQHF	TGTGCTTCGGGCGGGGGGCGAAATCAGCCCCAGCATTTT
TRBV18	NA	TRBJ2-7	NA	CASSPGSYEQYF	TGTGCCAGCTCACCAGGGTCCTACGAGCAGTACTTC
TRBV13	NA	TRBJ2-6	NA	CASSLFVSGANVLTF	TGTGCCAGCAGCTTATTTGTTTCTGGGGCCAACGTCCTGACTTTC
TRBV25-1	NA	TRBJ1-1	NA	CASSESGAGEAFF	TGTGCCAGCAGTGAATCTGGTGCGGGTGAAGCTTTCTTT
TRBV19	NA	TRBJ1-4	NA	CASEAEGGKLFF	TGTGCCAGCGAAGCGGAGGGGGGAAAACTGTTTTTT
TRBV7-7	NA	TRBJ1-5	NA	CASSLNREQPQHF	TGTGCTAGCAGCTTAAACAGGGAACAGCCCCAGCATTTT
TRBV9	TRBD1	TRBJ2-7	NA	CASNEGLDRGREQYF	TGTGCCAGCAACGAGGGATTGGACAGGGGGCGCGAGCAGTACTTC
TRBV5-1	TRBD1	TRBJ2-5	NA	CASSLSGQAETQYF	TGCGCCAGCAGCTTGTCCGGACAGGCGGAGACCCAGTACTTC
TRBV7-8	NA	TRBJ1-4	NA	CASSLASSNEKLFF	TGTGCCAGCAGCTTAGCCAGTAGTAATGAAAAACTGTTTTTT
TRBV15	NA	TRBJ2-7	NA	CATSRGGGAPSEQYF	TGTGCCACCAGCAGAGGAGGGGGGGCCCCATCCGAGCAGTACTTC
TRBV30	NA	TRBJ2-1	NA	CAWAEGYNEQFF	TGTGCCTGGGCGGAGGGTTACAATGAGCAGTTCTTC
TRBV9	NA	TRBJ1-3	NA	CASSVDTGSGNTIYF	TGTGCCAGCAGCGTAGATACAGGTTCTGGAAACACCATATATTTT
TRBV7-5	NA	TRBJ2-3	NA	CARSLEASGSLTDTQYF	TGTGCCAGAAGCTTAGAGGCTAGCGGGAGTTTAACAGATACGCAGTATTTT
TRBV2	NA	TRBJ1-5	NA	CASTSNLVEPQHF	TGTGCCAGCACCTCGAACCTGGTGGAGCCCCAGCATTTT
TRBV2	TRBD2	TRBJ2-5	NA	CASGPPGLGGETQYF	TGTGCCAGCGGCCCCCCGGGACTAGGCGGGGAGACCCAGTACTTC
TRBV7-2	TRBD2	TRBJ2-7	NA	CASSPSGRGFYEQYF	TGTGCCAGCAGCCCAAGCGGGAGGGGTTTCTACGAGCAGTACTTC
TRBV18	NA	TRBJ2-7	NA	CASHPAGQPYEQYF	TGTGCCAGCCATCCAGCCGGGCAGCCCTACGAGCAGTACTTC
TRBV18	NA	TRBJ1-2	NA	CASLLGENYGYTF	TGTGCCAGCCTCCTCGGCGAGAACTATGGCTACACCTTC
TRBV5-8	NA	TRBJ1-6	NA	CASSMGRRGNSPLHF	TGTGCCAGCAGCATGGGACGTCGAGGGAATTCACCCCTCCACTTT
TRBV5-1	TRBD1	TRBJ2-7	NA	CASSLGLTGTESYEQYF	TGCGCCAGCAGCTTGGGACTAACCGGGACAGAGAGCTACGAGCAGTACTTC
TRBV28	NA	TRBJ2-7	NA	CASSLPGSSYEQYF	TGTGCCAGCAGTTTGCCCGGGAGCTCCTACGAGCAGTACTTC
TRBV10-3	TRBD1	TRBJ2-5	NA	CAISESNKVWTTGGRRETQYF	TGTGCCATCAGTGAGTCGAACAAAGTATGGACTACAGGGGGCAGGCGGGAGACCCAGTACTTC
TRBV6-4	NA	TRBJ2-7	NA	CASSQTRRRITAIDEQYF	TGTGCCAGCAGTCAGACCCGACGAAGGATAACCGCTATCGACGAGCAGTACTTC
TRBV2	NA	TRBJ2-5	NA	CASRAQGGGTQYF	TGTGCCAGCAGAGCCCAGGGAGGGGGGACCCAGTACTTC
TRBV5-4	NA	TRBJ1-1	once	CASSLAIGALRTEAFF	TGTGCCAGCAGCTTGGCCATCGGGGCCCTGCGGACTGAAGCTTTCTTT
TRBV5-1	NA	TRBJ1-2	few	CASSLGGADYGYTF	TGCGCCAGCAGCTTGGGAGGGGCAGACTATGGCTACACCTTC
TRBV18	NA	TRBJ2-7	NA	CASSVRDNSYEQYF	TGTGCCAGCTCAGTCCGGGACAACTCCTACGAGCAGTACTTC
TRBV25-1	NA	TRBJ1-2	NA	CASSEGPDRTNYGYTF	TGTGCCAGCAGTGAGGGCCCTGACAGGACCAACTATGGCTACACCTTC
TRBV27	NA	TRBJ1-5	NA	CASSLSGSSGNQPQHF	TGTGCCAGCAGTTTATCGGGGTCCTCGGGCAATCAGCCCCAGCATTTT
TRBV2	NA	TRBJ2-7	NA	CASSDRGYEQYF	TGTGCCAGCAGTGACAGGGGCTACGAGCAGTACTTC
TRBV15	NA	TRBJ2-1	NA	CATSRRTVNVNEQFF	TGTGCCACCAGCAGACGGACGGTTAACGTCAATGAGCAGTTCTTC
TRBV5-1	NA	TRBJ1-1	NA	CASSWARNTEAFF	TGCGCCAGCAGCTGGGCTAGGAACACTGAAGCTTTCTTT
TRBV7-2	NA	TRBJ2-3	NA	CASSPRVDTQYF	TGTGCCAGCAGCCCCAGGGTGGATACGCAGTATTTT
TRBV6-6	NA	TRBJ1-1	NA	CASSFVEGTEAFF	TGTGCCAGCAGTTTTGTGGAGGGCACTGAAGCTTTCTTT
TRBV7-8	NA	TRBJ2-5	NA	CASRLGVGQETQYF	TGTGCCAGCAGACTTGGCGTGGGTCAAGAGACCCAGTACTTC
TRBV10-2	TRBD1	TRBJ1-2	NA	CASSDPRTGDYGYTF	TGCGCCAGCAGTGACCCGAGGACAGGCGACTATGGCTACACCTTC